Below are 6 T cell receptor beta chains sequenced from a single sample in a study of T-cell memory formation after mild COVID-19. In TCRdb, the 5' RACE reads were re-called with MiXCR into one record per CDR3 protein. The sample includes 200,000 to 300,000 distinct CDR3 sequences, 16% of them seen just once. The sequenced sample consisted of PBMCs or a T cell subset sorted from them (not recorded which). All receptors derive from a man younger than 35 who had mild COVID-19 (a few samples of this study predate the infection). Cell type and time point are not known.

The chain joins TRBV9 to TRBJ2-2; 8 nucleotides align to TRBD1. J gave up 6 bases and V 3 bases, and 7 bases lay outside the gene matches. Per germline, CDR1 SGDLS and CDR2 YYNGEE. This CDR3 contains 15 residues. The CDR3 sequence: CASSAGQAEAGELFF. The CDR3 DNA reads as TGTGCCAGCAGCGCGGGACAGGCGGAGGCCGGGGAGCTGTTTTTT.

The J gene is TRBJ2-3, the V gene TRBV18; 7 bases are shared with TRBD1. Germline V CDR1 and CDR2: KGHSH, LQKENI. J lost 2 bases, V lost 8 bases, and 4 bases had no gene match. The CDR3 totals 13 residues. The CDR3 sequence: CASDRVPTDTQYF. DNA of the CDR3: TGTGCCAGCGACAGGGTCCCCACAGATACGCAGTATTTT.

The count of this clonotype is one. The chain recombines TRBV9 with TRBJ2-3, with TRBD2 matching 12 bases. The CDR3 has 18 residues. The germline CDR1 and CDR2 sequences are SGDLS and YYNGEE. V lost 3 bases, J lost 8 bases, and 16 bases stayed unmatched. The CDR3 DNA follows: TGTGCCAGCAGCGGACAGGGGGCGCGACTAGCGGGGGTGGGTACGCAGTATTTT. This codes for CASSGQGARLAGVGTQYF.

This clonotype was detected a few times. CDR3: CASSLLPGGGDTQYF. The CDR3 nucleotides are TGTGCCAGCAGCTTACTGCCCGGGGGTGGAGATACGCAGTATTTT. The chain has TRBV11-2 and TRBJ2-3, with a weak D call TRBD2 (6 bases). Trimming removed 2 bases from V and 5 bases from J, with 14 bases in between. CDR1 and CDR2 from the germline V gene are SGHAT and FQNNGV. The CDR3 totals 15 residues. Variable domain in full (rest from reference TRBV11-2 and TRBJ2-3): EAGVAQSPRYKIIEKRQSVAFWCNPISGHATLYWYQQILGQGPKLLIQFQNNGVVDDSQLPKDRFSAERLKGVDSTLKIQPAKLEDSAVYLCASSLLPGGGDTQYFGPGTRLTVL.

The chain carries TRBV12-3 or TRBV12-4 and TRBJ2-2; TRBD1 matches 9 bases. V trimming: 11 bases; J trimming: 5 bases; junction bases outside the gene matches: 9. This CDR3 has 14 residues. The CDR3 DNA reads as TGTGCCGACGGGCGACAGGGGGTAACCGGGGAGCTGTTTTTT. This translates into CADGRQGVTGELFF.

This clonotype was counted between two and nine times. The chain is built from TRBV7-2 and TRBJ2-5; D is undetermined. Trimming left V 5 bases short and J 4 bases short, with 20 bases between. The CDR3 is 16 amino acids. Germline V gives CDR1 SGHTA, CDR2 FQGNSA. CDR3 sequence reads: CASSRRLGFLRETQYF. As DNA, the CDR3 is TGTGCCAGCAGCCGAAGGTTGGGGTTCTTGCGAGAGACCCAGTACTTC.